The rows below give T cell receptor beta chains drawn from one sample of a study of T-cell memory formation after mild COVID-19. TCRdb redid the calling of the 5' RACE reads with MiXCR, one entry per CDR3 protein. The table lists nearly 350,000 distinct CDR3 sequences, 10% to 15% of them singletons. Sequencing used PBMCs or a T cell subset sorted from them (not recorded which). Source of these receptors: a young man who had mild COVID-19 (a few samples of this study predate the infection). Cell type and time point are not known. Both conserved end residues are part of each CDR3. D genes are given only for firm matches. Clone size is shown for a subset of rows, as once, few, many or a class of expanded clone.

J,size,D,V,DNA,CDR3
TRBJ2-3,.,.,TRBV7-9,TGTGCCAGCAGCTTTCCCTCAGATACGCAGTATTTT,CASSFPSDTQYF
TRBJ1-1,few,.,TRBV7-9,TGTGCCAGCAGCTTAGCCAGCTTTCGCCATTCAGGTCCGATGAACACTGAAGCTTTCTTT,CASSLASFRHSGPMNTEAFF
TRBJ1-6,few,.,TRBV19,TGTGCCAGTAGTGGCGGGGCGCGGGGTTCACCCCTCCACTTT,CASSGGARGSPLHF
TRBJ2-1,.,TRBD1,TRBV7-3,TGTGCCAGCAGCGCCACCGGGACAGGGGATGGAGGAGGTGAGCAGTTCTTC,CASSATGTGDGGGEQFF
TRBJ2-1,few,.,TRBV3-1,TGTGCCAGCAGCCAAGTCAGGGGCAGGTACAATGAGCAGTTCTTC,CASSQVRGRYNEQFF
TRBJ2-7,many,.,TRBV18,TGTGCCAGCTCTCCGTTGATGGGACTCAACTCCTACGAGCAGTACTTC,CASSPLMGLNSYEQYF
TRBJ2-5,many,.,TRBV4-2,TGTGCCAGCAGCCCTTACGGCAGGGATCAAGAGACCCAGTACTTC,CASSPYGRDQETQYF
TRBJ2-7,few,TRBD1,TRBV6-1,TGTGCCAGCAGTGCGGGACAGGGGTTCTACGAGCAGTACTTC,CASSAGQGFYEQYF
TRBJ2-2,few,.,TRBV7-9,TGTGCCAGCAGCTTAGCGATCGCAGGGGCCCCCGGGGAGCTGTTTTTT,CASSLAIAGAPGELFF
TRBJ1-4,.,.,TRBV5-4,TGTGCCAGCAGCAGGTATCCCTCAGCAACTAATGAAAAACTGTTTTTT,CASSRYPSATNEKLFF
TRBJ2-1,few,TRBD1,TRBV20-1,TGCAACAAGCTCCGGGACAGGGGTTATTCCCAGTTCTTC,CNKLRDRGYSQFF
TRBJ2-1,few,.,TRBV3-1,TGTGCCAGCAGCGCTACATTGGACTCCTACAATGAGCAGTTCTTC,CASSATLDSYNEQFF
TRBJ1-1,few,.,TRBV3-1,TGTGCCAGCAGCGTACAGGGACGCACTGAAGCTTTCTTT,CASSVQGRTEAFF
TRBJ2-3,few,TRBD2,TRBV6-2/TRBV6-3,TGTGCCAGCAGTTACGGACTAGCGGTGCCTAGCACAGATACGCAGTATTTT,CASSYGLAVPSTDTQYF
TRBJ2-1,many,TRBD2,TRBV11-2,TGTGCCAGCAGCTACCCCCTACTAGCGGGGGGGCCCCCCGAGCAGTTCTTC,CASSYPLLAGGPPEQFF
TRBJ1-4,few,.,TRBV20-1,TGCAGTGCTAGAGACGGCCGCGGGTCTTGGGAAAAACTGTTTTTT,CSARDGRGSWEKLFF
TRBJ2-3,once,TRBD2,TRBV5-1,TGCGCCAGCAGCTTAGCCAGGACTAGCTCTGTAGATACGCAGTATTTT,CASSLARTSSVDTQYF
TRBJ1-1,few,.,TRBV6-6,TGTGCCAGCAGGGCGGGGAAGGCTGAAGCTTTCTTT,CASRAGKAEAFF
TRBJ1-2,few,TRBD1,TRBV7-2,TGTGCCAGCAGCCAGACAGGGATGGGCTATGGCTACACCTTC,CASSQTGMGYGYTF
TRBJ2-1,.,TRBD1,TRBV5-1,TGCGCCAGCAGCGCCCGGGACAGAAGTTCGGATGAGCAGTTCTTC,CASSARDRSSDEQFF
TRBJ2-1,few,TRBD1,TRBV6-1,TGTGCCAGCAGTCAATACCGGGACAGGGGGCGTTTAGGGGAGCAGTTCTTC,CASSQYRDRGRLGEQFF
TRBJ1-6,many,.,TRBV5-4,TGTGCCAGCAGCTCCTTGACAGTCGCTAATTCACCCCTCCACTTT,CASSSLTVANSPLHF
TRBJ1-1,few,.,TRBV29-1,TGCAGCGTTGGTAGGGTCTTGGTGAACACTGAAGCTTTCTTT,CSVGRVLVNTEAFF
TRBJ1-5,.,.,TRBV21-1,TGTGCCAGCAGGGGACGGACGAATCAGCCCCAGCATTTT,CASRGRTNQPQHF
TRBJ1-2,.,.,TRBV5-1,TGCGCCAGCAGCCCCAACGGACAGGGCTACACCTTC,CASSPNGQGYTF
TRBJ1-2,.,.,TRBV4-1,TGCGCCAGCAGCCAAGTATCCGACTTTACTTCTAACTATGGCTACACCTTC,CASSQVSDFTSNYGYTF
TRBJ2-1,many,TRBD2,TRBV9,TGTGCCAGCAGCGCCGGACCCCGGACTAGCTCCAATGAGCAGTTCTTC,CASSAGPRTSSNEQFF
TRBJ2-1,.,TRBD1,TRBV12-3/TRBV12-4,TGTGCCAGCAGTTTGAGGAGACAGGGGGCTTCGGATGAGCAGTTCTTC,CASSLRRQGASDEQFF
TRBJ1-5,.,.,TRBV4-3,TGCGCCAGCAGCCAAACCCCGCAGGGGAATCAGCCCCAGCATTTT,CASSQTPQGNQPQHF
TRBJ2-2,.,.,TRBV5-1,TGCGCCAGCAGCAAAGGGACAACTAACACCGGGGAGCTGTTTTTT,CASSKGTTNTGELFF
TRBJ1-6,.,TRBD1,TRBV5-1,TGCGCCAGCAGCTCTTCGGGACAGGGGAATTCACCCCTCCACTTT,CASSSSGQGNSPLHF
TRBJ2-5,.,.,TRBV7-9,TGTGCCAGCAGCCAGACGGGGCAGGGAGAGACCCAGTACTTC,CASSQTGQGETQYF
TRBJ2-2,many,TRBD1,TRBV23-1,TGCGCCAGCAGTCGTCGACAGGGGTTGTCCGGGGAGCTGTTTTTT,CASSRRQGLSGELFF
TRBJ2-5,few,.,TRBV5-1,TGCGCCAGCAGCCCAGGGCAAGCAAAACAAGAGACCCAGTACTTC,CASSPGQAKQETQYF
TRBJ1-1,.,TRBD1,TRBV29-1,TGCAGCGTTGGGTTCGGACAGGGAAAGAACACTGAAGCTTTCTTT,CSVGFGQGKNTEAFF
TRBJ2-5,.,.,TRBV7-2,TGTGCCAGCAGCCCGCGTCGAGGGATCCCCCGGGGAGAGACCCAGTACTTC,CASSPRRGIPRGETQYF
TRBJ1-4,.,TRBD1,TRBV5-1,TGCGCCAGCAGCCTCGACAGGGAGGGTGAAAAACTGTTTTTT,CASSLDREGEKLFF
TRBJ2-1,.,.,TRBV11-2,TGTGCCAGCAGCTTACCTAGCCCGGGGGGCGATGAGCAGTTCTTC,CASSLPSPGGDEQFF
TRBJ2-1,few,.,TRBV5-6,TGTGCCAGCGCACCGGGACACGGCAATGAGCAGTTCTTC,CASAPGHGNEQFF
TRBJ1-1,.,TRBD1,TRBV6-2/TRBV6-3,TGTGCCAGCAGTCGTCTGACAGGGGGTTACACTGAAGCTTTCTTT,CASSRLTGGYTEAFF
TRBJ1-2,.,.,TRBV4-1,TGCGCCAGCAGCCAAGACAAGACAGGCATCTATGGCTACACCTTC,CASSQDKTGIYGYTF
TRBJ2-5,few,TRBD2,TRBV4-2,TGTGCCAGCAGCCAAAGGCGGGGGGACCAAGAGACCCAGTACTTC,CASSQRRGDQETQYF
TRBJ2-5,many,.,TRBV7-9,TGTGCCAGCAGCTTACAGGGTTTTGGGGAGACCCAGTACTTC,CASSLQGFGETQYF
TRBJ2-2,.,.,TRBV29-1,TGCAGCGTTGAATCCAGGTACACCGGGGAGCTGTTTTTT,CSVESRYTGELFF
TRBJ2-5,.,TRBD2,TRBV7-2,TGTGCCAGCAGCAAACTAGCGGCTCAAGAGACCCAGTACTTC,CASSKLAAQETQYF
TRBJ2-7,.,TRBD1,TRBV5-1,TGCGCCAGCAGCTTGGAAGCCGGGACAGAGTACTTC,CASSLEAGTEYF
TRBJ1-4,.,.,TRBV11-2,TGTGCCAGCCGGGGGGGAAGGGCAACTAATGAAAAACTGTTTTTT,CASRGGRATNEKLFF
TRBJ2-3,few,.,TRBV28,TGTGCCAGCAGTTTAATCCCGTCTACGCAGTATTTT,CASSLIPSTQYF
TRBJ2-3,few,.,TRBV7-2,TGTGCCAGCAAGCAAACGGGCTACCATACGCAGTATTTT,CASKQTGYHTQYF
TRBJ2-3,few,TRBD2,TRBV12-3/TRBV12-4,TGTGCCAGCAGTTTAGTCGGGGGGGGCCCAGATACGCAGTATTTT,CASSLVGGGPDTQYF
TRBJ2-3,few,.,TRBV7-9,TGTGCCAGCCGGGTCGGGGTTGTACCCACAGATACGCAGTATTTT,CASRVGVVPTDTQYF
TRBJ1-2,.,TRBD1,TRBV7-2,TGTGCCAGCAGCTTTTCCGGGACAGAGCTGAGGGGCTACACCTTC,CASSFSGTELRGYTF
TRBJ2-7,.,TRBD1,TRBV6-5,TGTGCCAGCAGCGCCACTCACAGGGGTTACCACGAGCAGTACTTC,CASSATHRGYHEQYF
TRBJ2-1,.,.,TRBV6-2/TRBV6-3,TGTGCCAGCAGTTATCGATTGCGACGGGGGCCAGACGAATACAATGAGCAGTTCTTC,CASSYRLRRGPDEYNEQFF
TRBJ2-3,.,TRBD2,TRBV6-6,TGTGCCAGCAGTTACTTATCTAGCGGGGAACTCACAGATACGCAGTATTTT,CASSYLSSGELTDTQYF
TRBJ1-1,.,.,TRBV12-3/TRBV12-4,TGTGCCAGCAGTTTGGACAGCCAGAACACTGAAGCTTTCTTT,CASSLDSQNTEAFF